This entry lists 10 T cell receptor beta chains sequenced from one sample in a study of blood T cell repertoires in COVID-19. The protocol was immunoSEQ multiplex PCR, while the TCRdb copy is restricted to in-frame clones and leaves out a portion. The repertoire holds around 260,000 clones, less than 85% seen once, with over 4.5% in the top ten. The sample consisted of peripheral blood. These receptors were obtained from a man aged 55 to 70 who had recovered from COVID-19.

The CDR3 here is CASSQDLGASGNTIYF. CDR3 sequence (DNA): TGCGCCAGCAGCCAAGATCTGGGGGCCTCTGGAAACACCATATATTTT. The chain combines TRBV4-1 with TRBJ1-3, with D tentatively TRBD1 (6 bases). The CDR3 spans 16 residues. With 0 bases removed from V and 0 bases from J, the gap between germline ends came to 9 bases. Germline V gene data show CDR1 as MGHRA and CDR2 as YSYEKL.

This chain joins TRBV6-5 and TRBJ1-5; 9 nucleotides line up with TRBD1. Germline V gene lookup returns CDR1 MNHEY and CDR2 SVGAGI. V dropped 6 bases and J dropped 0; count of bases not matched to a gene: 3. There are 15 residues in the CDR3. The DNA for the CDR3 is TGTGCCAGCAGACAGGGGGCTCATAGCAATCAGCCCCAGCATTTT. It translates to CASRQGAHSNQPQHF.

The chain recombines TRBV5-1 with TRBJ2-7, with 8 bases fitting TRBD2. The germline gives CDR1 SGHRS, CDR2 YFSETQ. V trimming: 2 bases; J trimming: 3 bases; junction bases outside the gene matches: 7. The CDR3 loop spans 15 amino acids. CDR3 in amino acids: CASSLGGAGVYEQYF. The CDR3 DNA reads TGCGCCAGCAGCTTAGGGGGAGCGGGAGTCTACGAGCAGTACTTC.

This chain links TRBV2 with TRBJ2-4, with 13 positions matching TRBD2. J gave up 3 bases and V 6 bases, and 8 bases lay outside the gene matches. The CDR3 sequence is 17 residues long. Germline values: CDR1 SNHLY, CDR2 FYNNEI. The CDR3 loop is CASRTGTSGAGKNIQYF. The CDR3 DNA is TGTGCCAGCAGGACCGGGACTAGCGGGGCGGGCAAAAACATTCAGTACTTC.

The gene calls are TRBV7-2 and TRBJ2-4, with TRBD2 identical over 10 bases. From germline, CDR1 is SGHTA and CDR2 FQGNSA. Trimming at V came to 5 bases and at J to 7 bases, leaving 8 bases not matched to a gene. The CDR3 covers 15 residues. Here the CDR3 reads CASSRLAGDGNIQYF. In DNA form, the CDR3 reads TGTGCCAGCAGCCGCCTAGCGGGAGATGGGAACATTCAGTACTTC.

V is TRBV28 and J is TRBJ1-6, with D perhaps matching TRBD1 (6 bases). The CDR3 has 15 residues. V lost 5 bases and J lost 3, with 11 bases in between. From germline, CDR1 is MDHEN and CDR2 SYDVKM. The CDR3, as DNA: TGTGCCAGCAGTCTGGACAGATACTATAATTCACCCCTCCACTTT. Its protein product is CASSLDRYYNSPLHF.

The chain recombines TRBV4-1 with TRBJ1-6; D gene uncertain. This CDR3 contains 15 residues. The V end lost 6 bases, the J end lost 10 bases, and 19 bases lay between the germline ends. Germline V gene lookup returns CDR1 MGHRA and CDR2 YSYEKL. This CDR3 is CASSKGLGMGSPLHF. The CDR3 nucleotides are TGCGCCAGCAGTAAAGGACTAGGGATGGGCTCACCCCTCCACTTT.

The chain joins TRBV18 to TRBJ1-1; TRBD1 agrees at 7 bases. CDR1 and CDR2 from the germline V gene are KGHSH and LQKENI. The V and J ends lost 3 bases and 1 base, in that order; junction bases with no gene match: 2. This CDR3 is built from 14 residues. The CDR3 sequence: CASSPSGGNTEAFF. The CDR3 DNA sequence: TGTGCCAGCTCACCCTCAGGGGGGAACACTGAAGCTTTCTTT.

The chain combines TRBV12-5 with TRBJ2-3; D ambiguous. Germline CDR1 is LGHNT and CDR2 is FRNRAP. The CDR3 is 13 amino acids. V dropped 8 bases and J dropped 2 bases, with 11 bases sitting between them. Here the CDR3 DNA reads TGTGCTAGTCGCCTAAGTGCCACAGATACGCAGTATTTT. Translation gives CASRLSATDTQYF.

The chain couples TRBV5-6 to TRBJ2-7; possible D gene TRBD1, 6 bases. CDR1 and CDR2 from the germline V gene are SGHDT and YYEEEE. V lost 4 bases to trimming and J lost 5 bases, with 19 bases between them. CDR3 length: 15 residues. Here the CDR3 DNA reads TGTGCCAGCAGCGTGGGACACCTATTCTCGCACGAGCAGTACTTC. It is translated as CASSVGHLFSHEQYF.